A selection of T cell receptor beta chains follows, all from one sample in a study of siplizumab effects on memory and regulatory T cells. For these TCRs, the target antigens are not known. Produced via immunoSEQ multiplex PCR; TCRdb's table is partial and in-frame only. The sample includes approximately 3,600 clones, roughly 50% of them seen just once. The sample taken for sequencing was CFSE-low (dividing) CD4+ T cells sorted from an allogeneic mixed lymphocyte reaction. Source of these receptors: a human donor in good health; the cells came from an allogeneic mixed lymphocyte reaction. The CDR3 runs from the conserved cysteine through the conserved F or W. The order of the fields is J gene, D gene, V gene, clone size, CDR3 DNA, CDR3 protein. D genes are given only for firm matches. Some rows have no size entry. The others give once, few or many, or a class for an expanded clone.

>TRBJ2-5|TRBD2|TRBV19|.
TGTGCCAGTAGATCCAGCGGGGGGGCCTCGGAGACCCAGTACTTC
CASRSSGGASETQYF
>TRBJ2-3|.|TRBV11-1|.
TGTGCCAGCAGCTTAGATTCCAGCAGAGATACGCAGTATTTT
CASSLDSSRDTQYF
>TRBJ2-3|.|TRBV7-2|few
TGTGCCAGCAGCTTGGTTGTCACAGATACGCAGTATTTT
CASSLVVTDTQYF
>TRBJ2-7|.|TRBV14|.
TGTGCCAGCAGCCTTACAGGATACGAGCAGTACTTC
CASSLTGYEQYF
>TRBJ1-2|.|TRBV5-4|once
TGTGCCAGCAGCCTACGAGGGAACTATGGCTACACCTTC
CASSLRGNYGYTF
>TRBJ1-2|.|TRBV30|few
TGTGCCTGGAGTGATCGAAACTATGGCTACACCTTC
CAWSDRNYGYTF
>TRBJ2-7|TRBD1|TRBV19|few
TGTGCCAGTAGCTACTATCCGGGACAGGGGGCTTACGAGCAGTACTTC
CASSYYPGQGAYEQYF
>TRBJ2-1|.|TRBV5-1|.
TGCGCCAGCAGCTTAGACGGCTCCTACAATGAGCAGTTCTTC
CASSLDGSYNEQFF
>TRBJ1-2|.|TRBV5-4|.
TGTGCCAGCAGCCCGGACATGTTCTATGGCTACACCTTC
CASSPDMFYGYTF
>TRBJ2-7|.|TRBV7-9|.
TGTGCCAGCAGCTTAGGAGGGACATTCAACGAGCAGTACTTC
CASSLGGTFNEQYF
>TRBJ1-4|.|TRBV25-1|few
TGTGCCAGCAGTGGTGGTATAGGAGGTGAAAAACTGTTTTTT
CASSGGIGGEKLFF
>TRBJ2-3|TRBD2|TRBV18|.
TGTGCCAGCTCACCGACTAGCGGGGCTGATACGCAGTATTTT
CASSPTSGADTQYF
>TRBJ2-5|TRBD1|TRBV18|.
TGTGCCAGCTCACCAACGACAGGGTTGCGAGAGACCCAGTACTTC
CASSPTTGLRETQYF
>TRBJ1-1|TRBD1|TRBV5-1|once
TGCGCCAGCAGCTTATTGACAGGGTGGACTGAAGCTTTCTTT
CASSLLTGWTEAFF
>TRBJ2-2|.|TRBV5-1|few
TGCGCCAGCAGCCTAGTAAGGGACACCGGGGAGCTGTTTTTT
CASSLVRDTGELFF
>TRBJ2-1|.|TRBV5-1|.
TGCGCCAGCAGCTTAGCGTATGAGCAGTTCTTC
CASSLAYEQFF
>TRBJ1-2|.|TRBV27|few
TGTGCCAGCAGTCTACTTAGGGGCAGCTATGGCTACACCTTC
CASSLLRGSYGYTF
>TRBJ2-2|.|TRBV7-6|.
TGTGCCAGCAGCGTTACCTCGGCCCTCACCGGGGAGCTGTTTTTT
CASSVTSALTGELFF
>TRBJ2-3|.|TRBV18|.
TGTGCCAGCTCATCCTTCACAGATACGCAGTATTTT
CASSSFTDTQYF
>TRBJ2-3|TRBD2|TRBV7-8|few
TGTGCCAGCAGCCAACGTAGCGGGGGAGGGGTAACGCAGTATTTT
CASSQRSGGGVTQYF
>TRBJ1-1|.|TRBV4-3|.
TGCGCCAGCAGCCAAGTGTTCCCAAATGAAGCTTTCTTT
CASSQVFPNEAFF